These 21 T cell receptor beta chains share one sample of origin, sequenced in a study of control samples from healthy donors and cancer patients. This table comes from immunoSEQ multiplex PCR, and its TCRdb copy is limited to in-frame clones, with some not included. Seen here are approximately 170,000 clones, around 88% observed once, and the top ten hold approximately 4.9%. Sequencing input: blood. The source of these receptors is a woman in her thirties in good health.

This clone has only a few counts. The genes are TRBV6-5 and TRBJ1-4; perhaps TRBD1 as D (6 bases). V lost 4 bases, J lost 7 bases, and 16 bases lay in between. The CDR3 is 15 amino acids. From germline, CDR1 is MNHEY and CDR2 SVGAGI. CDR3 coding DNA: TGTGCCAGCAGTTCCCACAGGGCCGGGGGTGAAAAACTGTTTTTT. Encoded protein: CASSSHRAGGEKLFF.

This sequence joins TRBV7-9 and TRBJ2-5; no reliable D call. This CDR3 is 12 amino acids long. V lost 10 bases and J 5 bases, leaving 14 bases between the germline ends. The germline gives CDR1 SEHNR, CDR2 FQNEAQ (reference sequence). CDR3 sequence: CATNLESETQYF. The CDR3 DNA is TGTGCCACCAACCTTGAATCGGAGACCCAGTACTTC.

The chain joins TRBV7-9 to TRBJ2-2, with 10 bases fitting TRBD2. Trimming took 6 bases from V and 7 from J; bases not matched to a gene: 11. Germline values: CDR1 SEHNR, CDR2 FQNEAQ (reference sequence). This CDR3 region has 16 residues. CDR3 in amino acids: CASSHGGLASHGELFF. CDR3 sequence (DNA): TGTGCCAGCAGTCATGGGGGACTAGCGTCCCACGGGGAGCTGTTTTTT. Using reference TRBV7-9 and TRBJ2-2 for the parts outside the CDR3, the full variable domain is DTGVSQNPRHKITKRGQNVTFRCDPISEHNRLYWYRQTLGQGPEFLTYFQNEAQLEKSRLLSDRFSAERPKGSFSTLEIQRTEQGDSAMYLCASSHGGLASHGELFFGEGSRLTVL.

The chain couples TRBV7-9 to TRBJ1-4, with D unclear. V was shortened by 2 bases and J by 0 bases, with 7 bases between the two germline ends. The CDR3 is made up of 15 amino acids. CDR1 SEHNR and CDR2 FQNEAQ come from the germline V gene (reference sequence). The CDR3 here is CASSLSGATNEKLFF. The CDR3 nucleotides read TGTGCCAGCAGCTTATCAGGCGCAACTAATGAAAAACTGTTTTTT.

This sequence joins TRBV18 and TRBJ2-3, with D perhaps TRBD1 (5 bases). The CDR3 sequence is 15 residues long. V gave up 2 bases and J gave up 4 bases, with 13 bases separating them. Germline loops: CDR1 KGHSH, CDR2 LQKENI. The CDR3 DNA reads as TGTGCCAGCTCACCATCCTCCCAGGGTGCAGATACGCAGTATTTT. Translation gives CASSPSSQGADTQYF. The whole variable domain, remainder taken from reference TRBV18 and TRBJ2-3, is NAGVMQNPRHLVRRRGQEARLRCSPMKGHSHVYWYRQLPEEGLKFMVYLQKENIIDESGMPKERFSAEFPKEGPSILRIQQVVRGDSAAYFCASSPSSQGADTQYFGPGTRLTVL.

The V call is TRBV5-4, the J call TRBJ1-1; no clear D. Germline V lookup: CDR1 SGHNT, CDR2 YYREEE (reference sequence). This CDR3 is 16 amino acids long. Deletions cut 0 bases from V and 1 base from J, with 13 bases between. CDR3 in DNA: TGTGCCAGCAGCTTGGGAGGAGATCGAGGGAACACTGAAGCTTTCTTT. Translated, it gives CASSLGGDRGNTEAFF.

This clone was counted a single time. This chain joins TRBV24-1 and TRBJ2-5, with TRBD1 matching 11 bases. CDR1 and CDR2 (germline): KGHDR, SFDVKD. The CDR3 is 16 residues long. V gave up 4 bases and J gave up 5 bases; unmatched junction bases: 8. The CDR3 loop reads CATSDSGTGGFETQYF. The CDR3 coding sequence is TGTGCCACCAGTGACTCCGGGACAGGGGGGTTCGAGACCCAGTACTTC.

The chain couples TRBV20-1 to TRBJ2-1; D is unclear. This CDR3 is 11 amino acids long. Between the trimmed V and J ends, which lost 2 bases and 10 bases, there was a span of 9 bases. Germline CDR1 reads DFQATT; CDR2 reads SNEGSKA (reference sequence). CDR3 amino acids: CSARRVDEQFF. The CDR3 coding sequence is TGCAGTGCTAGAAGAGTTGACGAGCAGTTCTTC.

This chain connects TRBV5-1 to TRBJ1-1, with D possibly matching TRBD1 (5 bases). The V gene's germline CDR1 is SGHRS and CDR2 YFSETQ. Trimming left V 0 bases short and J 6 bases short, with 12 bases between. CDR3 size: 14 residues. CDR3 nucleotides: TGCGCCAGCAGCTTGGGGGCCAGGGCACCTGAAGCTTTCTTT. Translated: CASSLGARAPEAFF.

This rearrangement joins TRBV20-1 to TRBJ1-2; no definite D call. The CDR3 is 11 amino acids. V dropped 2 bases and J dropped 8 bases, with 9 bases sitting between them. The germline V gene encodes CDR1 DFQATT and CDR2 SNEGSKA (reference sequence). In DNA form, the CDR3 reads TGCAGTGCTAGACCACTGGGGGGCTACACCTTC. As protein: CSARPLGGYTF.

This chain links TRBV27 with TRBJ2-7, with D perhaps given as TRBD1 or TRBD2 (7 bases each). The CDR3 covers 16 residues. Trimming pared 6 bases from V and 2 bases from J, leaving 20 bases between. CDR1 and CDR2 from the germline V gene are MNHEY and SMNVEV (reference sequence). The CDR3 sequence: CASSHLGQAGAYEQYF. The CDR3, as DNA: TGTGCCAGCAGCCACCTCGGACAGGCGGGGGCCTACGAGCAGTACTTC.

This sequence joins TRBV15 and TRBJ2-1, with TRBD1 as a possible D gene (6 bases). V was shortened by 6 bases and J by 9 bases, with 18 bases between the two germline ends. CDR3 size: 14 residues. CDR1 LNHNV and CDR2 YYDKDF come from the germline V gene (reference sequence). CDR3 sequence reads: CATSLLRGSGEQFF. The CDR3 DNA reads TGTGCCACCAGTCTACTTAGGGGGAGCGGTGAGCAGTTCTTC.

In this sample, this clone turned up once. V gene TRBV29-1 combines with J gene TRBJ1-1, with a possible D match to TRBD1 (5 bases). Deletions cut 8 bases from V and 6 bases from J, with 37 bases between. Germline CDR1 SQVTM, CDR2 ANQGSEA. CDR3 length: 19 residues. The CDR3 bases are TGCAGCACAATCGGGGGAGACTTCGGGCCCGATCAGGAAGAACCTGAAGCTTTCTTT. Translating gives CSTIGGDFGPDQEEPEAFF. The variable domain in full, with the rest retrieved from reference TRBV29-1 and TRBJ1-1, is SAVISQKPSRDICQRGTSLTIQCQVDSQVTMMFWYRQQPGQSLTLIATANQGSEATYESGFVIDKFPISRPNLTFSTLTVSNMSPEDSSIYLCSTIGGDFGPDQEEPEAFFGQGTRLTVV.

The J gene is TRBJ2-7, the V gene TRBV3-1 (or the pseudogene TRBV3-2); 7 bases are a match to TRBD2. Germline CDR1 is LGHDT and CDR2 is YNNKEL (reference sequence). The trim removed 0 bases at V and 3 bases at J, leaving 2 bases unmatched. This CDR3 is 14 amino acids long. CDR3 amino acids: CASSQDPSGYEQYF. The CDR3 coding sequence is TGTGCCAGCAGCCAAGACCCTAGCGGCTACGAGCAGTACTTC.

The gene calls are TRBV4-2 and TRBJ2-3; 12 bases match TRBD2. Germline assignment: CDR1 LGHNA and CDR2 YNFKEQ. The CDR3 runs 16 residues. With V trimmed by 0 bases and J by 4 bases, 2 bases remained unmatched. As DNA, the CDR3 is TGTGCCAGCAGCCAAGATCTAGCGGGGGGGTCAGATACGCAGTATTTT. Amino acids: CASSQDLAGGSDTQYF.

This clone has a single count. The DNA for the CDR3 is TGTGCCAGCAGTTTGGGTTATGGCTACGAGCAGTACGTC. It translates to CASSLGYGYEQYV. V and J are TRBV27 and TRBJ2-7; D is unresolved. The length of the CDR3 is 13 residues. V lost 3 bases and J 3 bases, leaving 9 bases between the germline ends. Germline V gene sequence: CDR1 MNHEY, CDR2 SMNVEV (reference sequence).

The chain is built from TRBV27 and TRBJ2-3; D call uncertain. V was clipped by 3 bases and J by 2 bases, with 12 bases between them. Germline V gives CDR1 MNHEY, CDR2 SMNVEV (reference sequence). The CDR3 is 15 residues long. The CDR3 sequence is CASSLERLNTDTQYF. The CDR3 coding sequence is TGTGCCAGCAGTTTGGAACGCCTAAACACAGATACGCAGTATTTT.

The V and J genes are TRBV5-1 and TRBJ2-5; 7 nucleotides align to TRBD1. The trim removed 2 bases at V and 7 bases at J, leaving 11 bases unmatched. CDR3 length: 15 residues. The germline gives CDR1 SGHRS, CDR2 YFSETQ. DNA for the CDR3: TGCGCCAGCAGCTTACCGACAGGGACCCAGACGACCCAGTACTTC. Protein product: CASSLPTGTQTTQYF.

The V and J genes are TRBV3-1 (or the pseudogene TRBV3-2) and TRBJ2-1; TRBD2 agrees at 10 bases. Germline values: CDR1 LGHDT, CDR2 YNNKEL (reference sequence). CDR3 size: 16 residues. V lost 1 base to trimming and J lost 3 bases; unmatched junction nucleotides: 3. The CDR3 loop is CASSQGTSGVYNEQFF. As DNA, the CDR3 is TGTGCCAGCAGCCAAGGGACTAGCGGAGTCTACAATGAGCAGTTCTTC.

This chain connects TRBV3-1 (or the pseudogene TRBV3-2) to TRBJ2-5; TRBD2 matches at 8 bases. Germline V lookup: CDR1 LGHDT, CDR2 YNNKEL (reference sequence). Germline trimming cut 4 bases from V and 4 bases from J; bases unmatched to any gene: 11. This CDR3 region has 16 residues. For the CDR3, the DNA is TGTGCCAGCAGCCCTAGCTACGGACTAGCAGGAGAGACCCAGTACTTC. This gives the protein CASSPSYGLAGETQYF.

This chain links TRBV2 with TRBJ2-7; tentative D call: TRBD2 (5 bases). Per germline, CDR1 SNHLY and CDR2 FYNNEI. V was shortened by 5 bases and J by 6 bases, with 14 bases between the two germline ends. The CDR3 spans 13 residues. CDR3 in DNA: TGTGCCAGCAGTCTTGGGCCGCGGGCCGAGCAGTACTTC. Translation: CASSLGPRAEQYF.